One and the same sample provided the 4 T cell receptor beta chains below, sequenced in a study of blood T cell repertoires in COVID-19. Using immunoSEQ multiplex PCR, the repertoire was profiled, and TCRdb retains in-frame clones only, with some absent. The table lists about 240,000 clones, more than 75% of them singletons, with less than 4% in the top ten. The sequenced material came from PBMCs or T cells enriched from blood (not recorded which). Receptor source: a woman in her 40s with acute COVID-19.

This rearrangement joins TRBV11-3 to TRBJ2-7; perhaps TRBD1 as D (6 bases). The CDR3 totals 13 residues. Germline assignment: CDR1 SGHNT and CDR2 YENEEA. Deletions cut 5 bases from V and 7 bases from J, with 15 bases between. CDR3 loop: CASSPLGAGEQYF. Written as DNA, the CDR3 is TGTGCCAGCAGCCCCTTGGGGGCGGGTGAGCAGTACTTC.

The V call is TRBV19, the J call TRBJ1-2; D is perhaps TRBD1 (6 bases). V dropped 7 bases and J dropped 0 bases, with 18 bases sitting between them. The germline V gene has CDR1 LNHDA and CDR2 SQIVND (reference sequence). The CDR3 covers 16 residues. CDR3 protein: CASIPGYRTANYGYTF. CDR3 DNA: TGTGCCAGTATCCCAGGTTACAGGACAGCTAACTATGGCTACACCTTC.

The V gene is TRBV6-1, the J gene TRBJ2-7, with a weak D call TRBD1 (6 bases). There are 15 residues in the CDR3. CDR1 and CDR2 (germline): MNHNS, SASEGT. V was cut by 1 base and J by 3 bases, with 13 bases left in between. CDR3 in amino acids: CASSEGGTQNYEQYF. DNA of the CDR3: TGTGCCAGCAGTGAAGGGGGGACACAAAACTACGAGCAGTACTTC.

The chain joins TRBV19 to TRBJ1-3; 8 nucleotides match TRBD1. Germline assignment: CDR1 LNHDA and CDR2 SQIVND (reference sequence). The CDR3 has 16 residues. J was trimmed by 2 bases and V by 6 bases; bases with no gene match: 9. The DNA of the CDR3 is TGTGCCAGTAGCCCGGTGGGCAGGGGGCCTGGAAACACCATATATTTT. It specifies CASSPVGRGPGNTIYF.